The 22 T cell receptor beta chains presented below share a single source sample, sequenced in a study of cytomegalovirus exposure and HLA in healthy donors. Vbeta (60) and Jbeta (13) primers were used in the PCR. TCRdb's copy holds only in-frame clones and misses some; the assay was immunoSEQ multiplex PCR. The sample gives about 140,000 clones, around 85% of which show up once; roughly 8.8% is in the top ten. Sequenced sample: PBMCs. The receptors here all came from a woman in her forties or fifties in good health and CMV-seropositive.

V usage is TRBV7-9 and J usage is TRBJ2-5, with D perhaps TRBD2 (5 bases). TRBJ2-7 explains the end of the DNA better; the J call may be wrong. The CDR3 totals 14 residues. CDR1 and CDR2 (germline): SEHNR, FQNEAQ (reference sequence). CDR3 DNA sequence: TGTGCCAGCAGCTTAGCCCGGGGAACCTACGAGCAGTACTTC. Protein: CASSLARGTYEQYF.

The chain uses TRBV7-2 and TRBJ1-3; perhaps TRBD1 as D (6 bases). Per germline, CDR1 SGHTA and CDR2 FQGNSA. V was shortened by 2 bases and J by 2 bases, with 16 bases between the two germline ends. The CDR3 contains 17 residues. CDR3 in DNA: TGTGCCAGCAGCTTAAACAGGGCTCCGACCACTGGAAACACCATATATTTT. Translated: CASSLNRAPTTGNTIYF.

This rearrangement joins TRBV19 to TRBJ1-1, with D hard to call. Trimming removed 6 bases at V and 0 bases at J, with 20 bases between. The CDR3 totals 17 residues. The germline V gene has CDR1 LNHDA and CDR2 SQIVND (reference sequence). The CDR3 sequence: CASRKYKEPLMNTEAFF. The CDR3 DNA reads TGTGCCAGTAGAAAATACAAGGAGCCCTTAATGAACACTGAAGCTTTCTTT.

This CDR3 reads CASSLYQGGEKLFF. For the CDR3, the DNA is TGTGCCAGCAGCTTATACCAGGGTGGGGAAAAACTGTTTTTT. This chain links TRBV7-2 with TRBJ1-4; tentative D call: TRBD1 (5 bases). This CDR3 region has 14 residues. The germline CDR1 and CDR2 sequences are SGHTA and FQGNSA. V shed 2 bases and J shed 8 bases, with 12 bases lying between them.

This clone was seen a handful of times. The V gene is TRBV2, the J gene TRBJ2-7; D possibly corresponds to TRBD1 (5 bases). CDR3 length equals 12 residues. CDR1 and CDR2 from the germline V gene are SNHLY and FYNNEI. Trimming stripped 3 bases from V and 5 bases from J, with 8 bases between. The CDR3 reads CASSDVGDEQYF. DNA of the CDR3: TGTGCCAGCAGTGATGTAGGGGACGAGCAGTACTTC.

V is TRBV4-2 and J is TRBJ1-3, with no clear D. This CDR3 has 16 residues. Trimming took 0 bases from V and 3 from J, leaving 12 bases between them. Germline values: CDR1 LGHNA, CDR2 YNFKEQ. CDR3 loop: CASSQDSFFSGNTIYF. The CDR3 DNA is TGTGCCAGCAGCCAAGATAGCTTTTTCAGTGGAAACACCATATATTTT.

V is TRBV11-2 and J is TRBJ1-1; no reliable D call. CDR3 size: 14 residues. From germline, CDR1 is SGHAT and CDR2 FQNNGV. V was pared by 10 bases and J by 2 bases, with 17 bases between. CDR3 nucleotide sequence: TGTGCCACCACCTTCGGGGTGGAAAACACTGAAGCTTTCTTT. Translation gives CATTFGVENTEAFF. Full variable domain (rest looked up from reference TRBV11-2 and TRBJ1-1): EAGVAQSPRYKIIEKRQSVAFWCNPISGHATLYWYQQILGQGPKLLIQFQNNGVVDDSQLPKDRFSAERLKGVDSTLKIQPAKLEDSAVYLCATTFGVENTEAFFGQGTRLTVV.

The table lists this clone with a few counts. In DNA form, the CDR3 reads TGTGCCAGCAGCCCGACGACAGGGACATACGAGCAGTACTTC. This codes for CASSPTTGTYEQYF. The chain joins TRBV11-2 to TRBJ2-7; 7 bases are shared with TRBD1. The germline gives CDR1 SGHAT, CDR2 FQNNGV. CDR3 length: 14 amino acids. V was pared by 5 bases and J by 4 bases, with 8 bases of the junction left unmatched.

This clone was seen only once. The chain is built from TRBV11-1 and TRBJ1-5, with 9 bases that match TRBD1. The CDR3 runs 18 residues. V lost 2 bases and J lost 3; bases outside the gene matches: 11. Germline CDR1 is SGHAT and CDR2 is FQDESV (reference sequence). The CDR3 protein is CASSLWTGAHVTNQPQHF. As DNA, the CDR3 is TGTGCCAGCAGCTTATGGACAGGGGCTCATGTTACCAATCAGCCCCAGCATTTT. The full variable domain, completed using reference TRBV11-1 and TRBJ1-5, is EAEVAQSPRYKITEKSQAVAFWCDPISGHATLYWYRQILGQGPELLVQFQDESVVDDSQLPKDRFSAERLKGVDSTLKIQPAELGDSAMYLCASSLWTGAHVTNQPQHFGDGTRLSIL.

The gene calls are TRBV9 and TRBJ2-1, with D possibly being TRBD2 (7 bases). The CDR3 consists of 16 residues. Germline V CDR1 and CDR2: SGDLS, YYNGEE. With 4 bases removed from V and 4 bases from J, the gap between germline ends came to 18 bases. The CDR3 reads CASSTQAGALYNEQFF. For the CDR3, the DNA is TGTGCCAGCAGCACACAGGCGGGGGCCCTATACAATGAGCAGTTCTTC.

Regarding this clone: Other DNA sequences in the sample encode the same CDR3. V usage is TRBV13 and J usage is TRBJ2-5, with TRBD2 matching over 11 bases. With 5 bases clipped from V and 2 bases from J, the junction kept 4 bases outside the gene matches. CDR1 and CDR2 from the germline V gene are PRHDT and FYEKMQ (reference sequence). The CDR3 is 15 residues long. The CDR3 is CASSPSGGPQETQYF. DNA of the CDR3: TGTGCCAGCAGCCCTAGCGGGGGGCCTCAAGAGACCCAGTACTTC.

With respect to this clone: The sample has other DNA sequences that encode this CDR3 too. V and J are TRBV9 and TRBJ2-1, with 7 bases matching TRBD2. The germline CDR1 and CDR2 sequences are SGDLS and YYNGEE. The CDR3 has 14 residues. V trimming: 0 bases; J trimming: 4 bases; junction bases outside the gene matches: 1. The CDR3 DNA follows: TGTGCCAGCAGCGTAGGCGGGGGTTACAATGAGCAGTTCTTC. Translation gives CASSVGGGYNEQFF.

The rearrangement joins TRBV15 to TRBJ2-4, with a weak D call TRBD2 (7 bases). Between the trimmed V and J ends, which lost 0 bases and 5 bases, there was a span of 11 bases. This CDR3 is 15 amino acids long. Germline CDR1 and CDR2: LNHNV and YYDKDF (reference sequence). CDR3: CATSRERGLQNIQYF. In DNA form, the CDR3 reads TGTGCCACCAGCAGAGAGCGGGGGCTGCAAAACATTCAGTACTTC.

This clone was detected once. This sequence joins TRBV7-6 and TRBJ2-3; D ambiguous. CDR3 size: 13 residues. The germline V and J ends were trimmed by 4 bases and 0 bases, with 5 bases remaining between them. Germline V gene lookup returns CDR1 SGHVS and CDR2 FNYEAQ. DNA of the CDR3: TGTGCCAGCAGCTCCTATAGCACAGATACGCAGTATTTT. It codes for CASSSYSTDTQYF.

Note on this clone: At one end the junction does not follow the germline gene, possibly because of a read error. The V call is TRBV7-3, the J call TRBJ1-1; 8 nucleotides agree with TRBD1. The CDR3 consists of 12 residues. Germline loops: CDR1 SGHTA, CDR2 FQGTGA. The CDR3 bases are TGTGCCGGCAGCAAGCAGGGGGCGGGAGCTTTCTTT. Protein sequence: CAGSKQGAGAFF.

A few counts support this clone. V is TRBV7-9 and J is TRBJ1-1; a possible D gene is TRBD1 (5 bases). V dropped 0 bases and J dropped 10 bases, with 12 bases sitting between them. Germline-derived CDR1 and CDR2 are SEHNR and FQNEAQ (reference sequence). The CDR3 spans 13 residues. CDR3 sequence reads: CASSLAAGYPAFF. In DNA form, the CDR3 reads TGTGCCAGCAGCTTAGCGGCAGGGTACCCAGCTTTCTTT.

Comment on this clone: Other DNA sequences in this specimen translate into the identical CDR3. The gene calls are TRBV7-3 and TRBJ2-3; D is unresolved. This CDR3 is built from 14 residues. The V gene's germline CDR1 is SGHTA and CDR2 FQGTGA. Trimming took 4 bases from V and 6 from J, leaving 14 bases between them. The CDR3 DNA is TGTGCCAGCAGCTCTAACTCTTTGTACGATACGCAGTATTTT. Residues: CASSSNSLYDTQYF.

This clone was observed a few times. The V gene is TRBV19, the J gene TRBJ1-2; D is unresolved. The CDR3 is 13 amino acids. V lost 11 bases and J lost 3, with 16 bases in between. Germline values: CDR1 LNHDA, CDR2 SQIVND (reference sequence). The CDR3 nucleotides read TGTGCCGGCTCTCAGTCGGGGTACTATGGCTACACCTTC. This gives the protein CAGSQSGYYGYTF.

CDR3 bases: TGTGCCAGCAGTTGGCGAGGGGGCGATGGCTACACCTTC. As protein: CASSWRGGDGYTF. The chain is built from TRBV7-3 and TRBJ1-2; 7 bases map to TRBD1. The CDR3 runs to 13 residues. Trimming removed 6 bases from V and 6 bases from J; junction bases left unmatched: 7. CDR1 is SGHTA, CDR2 FQGTGA, per germline.

This chain connects TRBV28 to TRBJ1-5, with D perhaps TRBD1 (6 bases). The CDR3 length is 14 residues. The germline V gene has CDR1 MDHEN and CDR2 SYDVKM. V was clipped by 3 bases and J by 7 bases, with 13 bases between them. The DNA for the CDR3 is TGTGCCAGCAGTTTGATCAGGGGAGAGCAGCCCCAGCATTTT. This translates into CASSLIRGEQPQHF.

The V and J genes are TRBV20-1 and TRBJ1-2; perhaps TRBD1 as D (6 bases). Looked up from germline, CDR1 is DFQATT and CDR2 is SNEGSKA (reference sequence). Trimming pared 4 bases from V and 3 bases from J, leaving 6 bases between. This CDR3 comprises 11 residues. In DNA, the CDR3 is TGCAGTGCTAACAGGGACTATGGCTACACCTTC. Amino acid sequence: CSANRDYGYTF.

The rearrangement joins TRBV30 to TRBJ2-1; possibly TRBD2 for D (5 bases). V gave up 4 bases and J gave up 1 base, with 8 bases separating them. This CDR3 comprises 13 residues. Germline CDR1 reads GTSNPN; CDR2 reads SVGIG (reference sequence). CDR3 in DNA: TGTGCCTGGAAGTGGGAGTCCTACAATGAGCAGTTCTTC. Protein: CAWKWESYNEQFF.